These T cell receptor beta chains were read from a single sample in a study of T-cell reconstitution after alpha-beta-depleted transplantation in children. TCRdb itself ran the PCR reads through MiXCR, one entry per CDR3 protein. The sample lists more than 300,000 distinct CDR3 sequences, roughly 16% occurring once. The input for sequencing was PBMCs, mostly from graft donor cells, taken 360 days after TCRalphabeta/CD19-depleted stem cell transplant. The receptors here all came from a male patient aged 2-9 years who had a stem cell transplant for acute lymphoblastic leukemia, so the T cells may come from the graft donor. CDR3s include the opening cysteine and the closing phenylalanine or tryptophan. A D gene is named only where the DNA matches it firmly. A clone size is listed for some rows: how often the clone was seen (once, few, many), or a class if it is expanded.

TGCAGCGTTGAAACAGAGACCTACGAGCAGTACTTC | CSVETETYEQYF | 12 | TRBV29-1 | few | TRBJ2-7 | -
TGTGCCAGCAGTTTCGGGAGGAGCAATCAGCCCCAGCATTTT | CASSFGRSNQPQHF | 14 | TRBV28 | many | TRBJ1-5 | -
TGTGCCAGCAGCTTATTAGGACTAGAGGCTTACGAGCAGTACTTC | CASSLLGLEAYEQYF | 15 | TRBV11-2 | - | TRBJ2-7 | TRBD2
TGCGCCAGCAGCTTGTATTCAGGGGGAAGGCTCCGCACAGATACGCAGTATTTT | CASSLYSGGRLRTDTQYF | 18 | TRBV5-1 | - | TRBJ2-3 | TRBD1
TGTGCCACCAGCAGAGTTACGGCTGGCTACACCTTC | CATSRVTAGYTF | 12 | TRBV15 | many | TRBJ1-2 | -
TGCAGTGCTAGGGGGCAGGGACAGGGGTTCGGAACTGAAGCTTTCTTT | CSARGQGQGFGTEAFF | 16 | TRBV20-1 | few | TRBJ1-1 | TRBD1
TGTGCCATCAGTGTCGGGACAGCTTTTTCCTACGAGCAGTACTTC | CAISVGTAFSYEQYF | 15 | TRBV10-3 | - | TRBJ2-7 | TRBD1
TGTGCCAGCAGTTTCCAGGGAGTGGTTACAAAGGATTACAATGAGCAGTTCTTC | CASSFQGVVTKDYNEQFF | 18 | TRBV28 | few | TRBJ2-1 | -
TGTGCCAGCAGCCAGTGGTATAACTATGGCTACACCTTC | CASSQWYNYGYTF | 13 | TRBV4-2 | few | TRBJ1-2 | -
TGTGCCAGCAGCCAAGTGGGACTAGCACCCTACGAGCAGTACTTC | CASSQVGLAPYEQYF | 15 | TRBV7-9 | - | TRBJ2-7 | TRBD2
TGTGCCAGCAGCTCCGCCCCACTAGCGGGAGGGCCGAGAGCCAAAAACATTCAGTACTTC | CASSSAPLAGGPRAKNIQYF | 20 | TRBV12-3/TRBV12-4 | - | TRBJ2-4 | TRBD2
TGTGCCAGCAGCCAAGAAGCGGGCCCGTACAATGAGCAGTTCTTC | CASSQEAGPYNEQFF | 15 | TRBV3-1 | few | TRBJ2-1 | -
TGCGCCAGCAGCGGTGGCAGTAGCGGGAACGTTGAGCAGTTCTTC | CASSGGSSGNVEQFF | 15 | TRBV5-1 | - | TRBJ2-1 | TRBD2
TGTGCCAGCAGCTTCATAGGGCAGTCCGAGGACAATGAGCAGTTCTTC | CASSFIGQSEDNEQFF | 16 | TRBV7-9 | - | TRBJ2-1 | -
TGTGCCAGCAGCGATACCTGGGACCTAAGGAGAGAGACCCAGTACTTC | CASSDTWDLRRETQYF | 16 | TRBV7-9 | once | TRBJ2-5 | -
TGCGCCAGCAGCTTAAGGGTGGGAAACGCCTACGAGCAGTACTTC | CASSLRVGNAYEQYF | 15 | TRBV5-1 | few | TRBJ2-7 | -
TGTGCCAGCAGGGTCGGAGGCCCGGGTATGAAGCAGTTCTTC | CASRVGGPGMKQFF | 14 | TRBV12-3/TRBV12-4 | - | TRBJ2-1 | -
TGCAGTGCTTATGGACAGGGGCCTCTTGTGGACGAGCAGTACTTC | CSAYGQGPLVDEQYF | 15 | TRBV20-1 | - | TRBJ2-7 | TRBD1
TGTGCCAGCAGTTGGGACCGCGGGACCCAGTACTTC | CASSWDRGTQYF | 12 | TRBV6-5 | - | TRBJ2-5 | -
TGCAGTGCACCGGACAGGGGGTTGGGTAATGAAAAACTGTTTTTT | CSAPDRGLGNEKLFF | 15 | TRBV20-1 | few | TRBJ1-4 | TRBD1
TGTGCCAGCAGTTTCCTCCTTCCGGCTAGCGGAGGCAAATTAGCCAAAAACATTCAGTACTTC | CASSFLLPASGGKLAKNIQYF | 21 | TRBV12-3/TRBV12-4 | many | TRBJ2-4 | TRBD2
TGTGCCAGCAGTTACTCCGGGACAGGGGAGTCCTACGAGCAGTACTTC | CASSYSGTGESYEQYF | 16 | TRBV6-5 | - | TRBJ2-7 | TRBD1
TGTGCCAGCAGCGTAGAGGGACTAGCGGGATTGAATGAGCAGTTCTTC | CASSVEGLAGLNEQFF | 16 | TRBV9 | - | TRBJ2-1 | TRBD2
TGTGCCACCAGCATCCAAGGACAGGCCTACAATGAGCAGTTCTTC | CATSIQGQAYNEQFF | 15 | TRBV15 | - | TRBJ2-1 | TRBD1
TGTGCCAGCAGCCATCTGGGCACTGAAGCTTTCTTT | CASSHLGTEAFF | 12 | TRBV27 | - | TRBJ1-1 | -
TGTGCCAGCAGTTACACAGGGCTACGGGGAAAACTGTTTTTT | CASSYTGLRGKLFF | 14 | TRBV6-5 | few | TRBJ1-4 | -
TGTGCCAGCAGCTTCCAAGGGGAGAGTGGGAACACCGGGGAGCTGTTTTTT | CASSFQGESGNTGELFF | 17 | TRBV12-3/TRBV12-4 | many | TRBJ2-2 | -
TGTGCCAGCAGCTCGGGGACGGACGAGAACACTGAAGCTTTCTTT | CASSSGTDENTEAFF | 15 | TRBV7-9 | few | TRBJ1-1 | -
TGCAGCGTTGAAGGTGACCCGGGTGGGCCATACAATGAGCAGTTCTTC | CSVEGDPGGPYNEQFF | 16 | TRBV29-1 | - | TRBJ2-1 | -
TGTGCCTGGAGTCGTCAACTAGCGGGGAAAAACATTCAGTACTTC | CAWSRQLAGKNIQYF | 15 | TRBV30 | - | TRBJ2-4 | TRBD2
TGTGCCAGCAGAGCAATAGCGGGAGCCAACACAGATACGCAGTATTTT | CASRAIAGANTDTQYF | 16 | TRBV2 | many | TRBJ2-3 | TRBD2
TGTGCGGCTAGCAGTCCTGGTACAGATACGCAGTATTTT | CAASSPGTDTQYF | 13 | TRBV15 | large | TRBJ2-3 | -
TGTGCCAGCAGTTTAGGGACAGGGTTAATTAACTATGGCTACACCTTC | CASSLGTGLINYGYTF | 16 | TRBV12-3/TRBV12-4 | many | TRBJ1-2 | TRBD1
TGTGCTAGTGGTTTGGTACCAGGGGACACCGGGGAGCTGTTTTTT | CASGLVPGDTGELFF | 15 | TRBV12-5 | few | TRBJ2-2 | -
TGCAGTGCTAGCGGGACTTTCTCTAGGCAGGAGTTCTTC | CSASGTFSRQEFF | 13 | TRBV20-1 | few | TRBJ2-1 | -
TGTGCCAGCAGTCAATGGGAAGCAGGGTCCCGGACAGATACGCAGTATTTT | CASSQWEAGSRTDTQYF | 17 | TRBV12-3/TRBV12-4 | many | TRBJ2-3 | -
TGTGCCAGCAGTTACTCCTCTCACGAGCAGTACTTC | CASSYSSHEQYF | 12 | TRBV6-6 | few | TRBJ2-7 | -
TGTGCCAGCAGTTTATTAGGTGCAGGGATGACACCCCTCCACTTT | CASSLLGAGMTPLHF | 15 | TRBV28 | - | TRBJ1-6 | -